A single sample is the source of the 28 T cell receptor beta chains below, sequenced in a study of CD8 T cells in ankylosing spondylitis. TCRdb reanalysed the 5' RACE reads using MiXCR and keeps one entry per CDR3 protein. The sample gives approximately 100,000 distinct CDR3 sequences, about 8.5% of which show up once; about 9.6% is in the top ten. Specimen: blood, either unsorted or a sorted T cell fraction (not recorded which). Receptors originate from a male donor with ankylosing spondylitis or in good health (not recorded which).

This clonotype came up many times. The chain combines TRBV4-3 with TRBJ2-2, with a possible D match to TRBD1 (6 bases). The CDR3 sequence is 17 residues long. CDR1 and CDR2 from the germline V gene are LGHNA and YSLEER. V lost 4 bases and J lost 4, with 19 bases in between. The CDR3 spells CASSPHLGRGPTGELFF. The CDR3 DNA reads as TGCGCCAGCAGCCCGCACTTAGGCAGGGGACCCACCGGGGAGCTGTTTTTT.

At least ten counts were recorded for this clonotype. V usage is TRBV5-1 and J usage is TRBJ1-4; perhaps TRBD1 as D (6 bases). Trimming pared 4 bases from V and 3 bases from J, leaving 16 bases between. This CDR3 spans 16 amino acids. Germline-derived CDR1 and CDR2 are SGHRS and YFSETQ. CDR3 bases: TGCGCCAGCAGCCCCCAGGGGATCGAAGCTAATGAAAAACTGTTTTTT. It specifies CASSPQGIEANEKLFF. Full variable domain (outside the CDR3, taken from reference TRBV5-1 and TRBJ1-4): KAGVTQTPRYLIKTRGQQVTLSCSPISGHRSVSWYQQTPGQGLQFLFEYFSETQRNKGNFPGRFSGRQFSNSRSEMNVSTLELGDSALYLCASSPQGIEANEKLFFGSGTQLSVL.

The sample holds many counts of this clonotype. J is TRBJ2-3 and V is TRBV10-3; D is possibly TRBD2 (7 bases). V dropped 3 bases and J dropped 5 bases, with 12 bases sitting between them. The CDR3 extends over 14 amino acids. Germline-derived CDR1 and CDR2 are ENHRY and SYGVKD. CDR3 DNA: TGTGCCATCAGTGAACCAGGGGAGGGAGATACGCAGTATTTT. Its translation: CAISEPGEGDTQYF.

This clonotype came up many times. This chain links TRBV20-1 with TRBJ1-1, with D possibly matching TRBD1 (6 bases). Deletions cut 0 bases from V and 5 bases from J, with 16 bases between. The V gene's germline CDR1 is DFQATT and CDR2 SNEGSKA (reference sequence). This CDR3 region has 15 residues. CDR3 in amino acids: CSARDAGGEVTEAFF. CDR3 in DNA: TGCAGTGCTAGAGATGCGGGGGGCGAAGTAACTGAAGCTTTCTTT.

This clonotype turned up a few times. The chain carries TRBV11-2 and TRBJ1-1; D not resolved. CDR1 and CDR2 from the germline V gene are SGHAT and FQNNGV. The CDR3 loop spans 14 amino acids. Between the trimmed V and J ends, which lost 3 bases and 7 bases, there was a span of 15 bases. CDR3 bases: TGTGCCAGCAGCTTGGGTTTTCGTATCGATGAAGCTTTCTTT. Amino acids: CASSLGFRIDEAFF.

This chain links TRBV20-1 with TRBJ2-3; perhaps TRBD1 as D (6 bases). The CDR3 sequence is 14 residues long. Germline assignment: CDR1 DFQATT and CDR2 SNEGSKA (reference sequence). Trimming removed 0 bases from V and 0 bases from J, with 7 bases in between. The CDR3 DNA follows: TGCAGTGCTAGAGATACAGGGAGCACAGATACGCAGTATTTT. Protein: CSARDTGSTDTQYF.

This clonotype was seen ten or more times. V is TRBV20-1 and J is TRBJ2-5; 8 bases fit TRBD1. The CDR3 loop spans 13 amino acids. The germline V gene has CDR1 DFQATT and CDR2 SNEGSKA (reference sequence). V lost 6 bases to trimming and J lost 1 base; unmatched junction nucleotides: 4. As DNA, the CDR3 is TGCAGTGCAGGCGGACAGGGCCAAGAGACCCAGTACTTC. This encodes CSAGGQGQETQYF.

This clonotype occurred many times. CDR3 in DNA: TGCGCCAGCAGCCCCCTACCCTCCTACGAGCAGTACTTC. Protein sequence: CASSPLPSYEQYF. The rearrangement joins TRBV5-1 to TRBJ2-7; no definite D call. V gave up 4 bases and J gave up 0 bases, with 8 bases separating them. Germline CDR1 and CDR2: SGHRS and YFSETQ. The CDR3 sequence is 13 residues long.

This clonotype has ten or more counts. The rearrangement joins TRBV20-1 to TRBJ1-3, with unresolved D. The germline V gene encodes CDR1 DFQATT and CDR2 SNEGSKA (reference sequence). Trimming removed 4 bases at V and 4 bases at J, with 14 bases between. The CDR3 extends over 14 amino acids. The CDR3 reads CSATRGVWGNTIYF. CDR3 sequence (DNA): TGCAGTGCTACTCGAGGAGTCTGGGGAAACACCATATATTTT.

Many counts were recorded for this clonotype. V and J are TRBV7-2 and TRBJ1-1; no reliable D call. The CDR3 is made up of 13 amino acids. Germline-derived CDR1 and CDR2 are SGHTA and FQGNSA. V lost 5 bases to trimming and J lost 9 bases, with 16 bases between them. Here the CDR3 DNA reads TGTGCCAGCAGCAAACCCAGTCGGGCGCAAGCTTTCTTT. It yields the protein CASSKPSRAQAFF.

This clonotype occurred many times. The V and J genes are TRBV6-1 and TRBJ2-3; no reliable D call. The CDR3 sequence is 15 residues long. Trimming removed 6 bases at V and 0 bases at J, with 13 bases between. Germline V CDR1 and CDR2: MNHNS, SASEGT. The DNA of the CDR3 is TGTGCCAGCAGCCCATCGTGGGTTAGCACAGATACGCAGTATTTT. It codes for CASSPSWVSTDTQYF.

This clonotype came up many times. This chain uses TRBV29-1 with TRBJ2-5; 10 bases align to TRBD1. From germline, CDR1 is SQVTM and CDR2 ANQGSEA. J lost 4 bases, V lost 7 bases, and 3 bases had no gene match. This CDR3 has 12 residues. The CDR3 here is CSEWTGGETQYF. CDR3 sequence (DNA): TGCAGCGAATGGACAGGGGGAGAGACCCAGTACTTC.

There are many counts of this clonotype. In DNA, the CDR3 is TGTGCCATCAGTGAGTCGACAGGGGGTGGACCCTACAATGAGCAGTTCTTC. Residues: CAISESTGGGPYNEQFF. The chain is built from TRBV10-3 and TRBJ2-1; 9 bases match TRBD1. The CDR3 runs 17 residues. With V trimmed by 0 bases and J by 2 bases, 5 bases remained unmatched. CDR1 and CDR2 (germline): ENHRY, SYGVKD.

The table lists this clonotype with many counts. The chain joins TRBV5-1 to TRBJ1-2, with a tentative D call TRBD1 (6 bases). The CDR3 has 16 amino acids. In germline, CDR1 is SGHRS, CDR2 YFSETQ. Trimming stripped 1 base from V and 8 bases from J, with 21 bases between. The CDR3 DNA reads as TGCGCCAGCAGCTTGAATCAAGGGACTGCAGGGGTAGGCTACACCTTC. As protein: CASSLNQGTAGVGYTF. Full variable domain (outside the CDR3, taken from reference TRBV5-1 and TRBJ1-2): KAGVTQTPRYLIKTRGQQVTLSCSPISGHRSVSWYQQTPGQGLQFLFEYFSETQRNKGNFPGRFSGRQFSNSRSEMNVSTLELGDSALYLCASSLNQGTAGVGYTFGSGTRLTVV.

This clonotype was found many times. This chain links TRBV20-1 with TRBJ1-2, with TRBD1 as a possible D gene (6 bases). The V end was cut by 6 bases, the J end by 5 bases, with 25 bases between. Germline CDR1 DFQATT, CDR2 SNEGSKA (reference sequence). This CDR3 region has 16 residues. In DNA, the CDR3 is TGCAGTGCACCTAGCTCCACCAGGGGAAGGGGATATGGCTACACCTTC. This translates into CSAPSSTRGRGYGYTF.

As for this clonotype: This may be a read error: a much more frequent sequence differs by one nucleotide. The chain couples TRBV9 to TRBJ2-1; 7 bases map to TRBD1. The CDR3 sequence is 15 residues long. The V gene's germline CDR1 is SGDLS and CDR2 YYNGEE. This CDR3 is CANSIRDRNNNEQFF. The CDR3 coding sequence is TGTGCCAACAGCATCCGGGACAGAAATAACAATGAGCAGTTCTTC. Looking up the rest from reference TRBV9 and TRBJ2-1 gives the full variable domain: DSGVTQTPKHLITATGQRVTLRCSPRSGDLSVYWYQQSLDQGLQFLIQYYNGEERAKGNILERFSAQQFPDLHSELNLSSLELGDSALYFCANSIRDRNNNEQFFGPGTRLTVL.

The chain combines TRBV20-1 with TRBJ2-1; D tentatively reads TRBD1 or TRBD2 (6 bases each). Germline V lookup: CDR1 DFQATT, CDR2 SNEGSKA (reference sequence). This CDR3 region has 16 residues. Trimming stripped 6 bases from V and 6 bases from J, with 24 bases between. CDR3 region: CSASGTWREGINEQFF. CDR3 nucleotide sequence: TGCAGTGCGTCAGGGACATGGCGGGAAGGGATCAATGAGCAGTTCTTC.

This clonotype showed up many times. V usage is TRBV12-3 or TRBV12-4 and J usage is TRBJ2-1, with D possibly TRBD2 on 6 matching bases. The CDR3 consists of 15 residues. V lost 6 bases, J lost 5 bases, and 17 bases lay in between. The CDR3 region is CASSLRRDLNNEQFF. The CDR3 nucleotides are TGTGCCAGCAGCTTGCGGCGGGACCTTAACAATGAGCAGTTCTTC.

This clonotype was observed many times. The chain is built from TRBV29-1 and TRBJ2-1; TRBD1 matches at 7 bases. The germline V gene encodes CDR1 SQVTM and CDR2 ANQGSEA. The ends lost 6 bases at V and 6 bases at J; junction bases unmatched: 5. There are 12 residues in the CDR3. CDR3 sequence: CSVRGQSNEQFF. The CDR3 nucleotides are TGCAGCGTGAGGGGACAGTCCAATGAGCAGTTCTTC.

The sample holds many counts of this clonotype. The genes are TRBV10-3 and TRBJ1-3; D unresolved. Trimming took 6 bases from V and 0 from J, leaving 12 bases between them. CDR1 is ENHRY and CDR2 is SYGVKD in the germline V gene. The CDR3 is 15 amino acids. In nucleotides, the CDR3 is TGTGCCATCAGATCGACTGTTTCCTCTGGAAACACCATATATTTT. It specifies CAIRSTVSSGNTIYF.

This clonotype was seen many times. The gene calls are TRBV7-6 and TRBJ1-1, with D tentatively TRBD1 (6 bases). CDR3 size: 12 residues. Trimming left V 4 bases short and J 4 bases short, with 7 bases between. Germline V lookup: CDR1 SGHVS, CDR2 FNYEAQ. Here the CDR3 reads CASSSGATEAFF. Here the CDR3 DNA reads TGTGCCAGCAGCTCAGGGGCCACTGAAGCTTTCTTT.

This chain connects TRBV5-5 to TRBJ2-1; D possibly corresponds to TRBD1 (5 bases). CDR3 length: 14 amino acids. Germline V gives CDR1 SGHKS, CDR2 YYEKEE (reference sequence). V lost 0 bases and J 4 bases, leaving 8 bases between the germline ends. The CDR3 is CASSLGQTYNEQFF. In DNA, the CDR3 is TGTGCCAGCAGCTTGGGACAGACTTACAATGAGCAGTTCTTC.

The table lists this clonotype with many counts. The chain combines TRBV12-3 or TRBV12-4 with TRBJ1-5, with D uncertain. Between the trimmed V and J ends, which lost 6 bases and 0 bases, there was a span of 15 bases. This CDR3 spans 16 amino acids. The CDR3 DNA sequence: TGTGCCAGCAGCCCCGGGGTCCCGGATAGCAATCAGCCCCAGCATTTT. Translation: CASSPGVPDSNQPQHF.

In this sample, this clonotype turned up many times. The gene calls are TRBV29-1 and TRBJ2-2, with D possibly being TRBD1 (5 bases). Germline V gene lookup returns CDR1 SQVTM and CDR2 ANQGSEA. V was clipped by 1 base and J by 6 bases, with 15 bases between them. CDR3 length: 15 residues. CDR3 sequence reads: CSVEGGPLEAGELFF. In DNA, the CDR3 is TGCAGCGTTGAAGGGGGCCCTCTTGAGGCCGGGGAGCTGTTTTTT.

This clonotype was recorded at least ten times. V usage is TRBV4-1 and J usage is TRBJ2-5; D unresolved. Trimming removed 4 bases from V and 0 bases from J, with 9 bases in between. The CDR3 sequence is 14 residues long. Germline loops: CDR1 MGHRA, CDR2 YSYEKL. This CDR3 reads CASSLRQYQETQYF. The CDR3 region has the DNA TGCGCCAGCAGCCTCAGGCAGTACCAAGAGACCCAGTACTTC.

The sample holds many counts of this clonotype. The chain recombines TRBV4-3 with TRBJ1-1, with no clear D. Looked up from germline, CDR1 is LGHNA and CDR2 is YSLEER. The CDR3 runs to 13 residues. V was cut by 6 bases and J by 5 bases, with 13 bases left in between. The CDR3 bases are TGCGCCAGCAGTCCGCCGGGGAGAACTGAAGCTTTCTTT. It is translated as CASSPPGRTEAFF.

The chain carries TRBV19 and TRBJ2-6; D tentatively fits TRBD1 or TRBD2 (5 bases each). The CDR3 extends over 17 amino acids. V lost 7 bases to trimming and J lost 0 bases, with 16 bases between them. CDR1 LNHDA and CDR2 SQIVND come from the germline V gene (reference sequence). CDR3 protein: CASKNRDGGSGANVLTF. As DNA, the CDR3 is TGTGCCAGTAAAAACCGGGACGGAGGCTCTGGGGCCAACGTCCTGACTTTC.

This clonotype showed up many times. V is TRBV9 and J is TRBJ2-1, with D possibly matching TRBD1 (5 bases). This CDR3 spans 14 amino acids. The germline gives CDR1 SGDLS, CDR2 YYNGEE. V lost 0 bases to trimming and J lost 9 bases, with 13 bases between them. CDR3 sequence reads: CASSVEGLRGEQFF. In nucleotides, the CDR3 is TGTGCCAGCAGCGTAGAGGGGCTTAGGGGTGAGCAGTTCTTC.